This T cell receptor beta chain was found in a study of T cell responses to AZD1222 COVID-19 vaccine. V lost 5 bases and J 2 bases, leaving 12 bases between the germline ends. Germline loops: CDR1 SQVTM, CDR2 ANQGSEA. This CDR3 has 13 residues. Study-wide points: White British ancestry dominated among donors, who included more females, and clonal diversity was possibly underestimated. Two AZD1222 administrations were followed by greater Spike-specific TCR breadth and depth. CD4 TCRs covered the whole spike, strongest at regions 160-218 and 743-854. Reports indicate that nearly half of spike-specific TCRs are directed at unmutated variant regions.

TCRdb's copy holds only in-frame clones and misses some; the assay was immunoSEQ multiplex PCR. This sample has approximately 150,000 clones, with 90% to 95% found just once. Worth noting for this clone: Its antigen is still unknown.

Sequencing used peripheral blood, obtained on day 0 of AZD1222 vaccination. The rearrangement joins TRBV29-1 to TRBJ1-2; tentative D call: TRBD1 (5 bases). The TCR originated in an adult in good health. CDR3 protein: CSVSGGGNYGYTF. CDR3 DNA: TGCAGCGTTTCCGGGGGAGGAAACTATGGCTACACCTTC.